These T cell receptor beta chains were read from a single sample in a study of cytomegalovirus exposure and HLA in healthy donors. Repertoires were generated with immunoSEQ multiplex PCR, while TCRdb's copy carries only in-frame clones and drops some. This repertoire shows roughly 160,000 clones, 60% to 80% found once; its top ten account for over 11%. The sample consisted of PBMCs. These receptors were taken from a man in his fifties in good health and CMV-seropositive. Both conserved end residues are part of each CDR3. The order of the fields is D gene, clone size, CDR3 length, V gene, J gene, CDR3 protein, CDR3 DNA. A D gene is named only where the DNA matches it firmly. Not every row has a clone size; where given, it reads once, few, many or a size class.

>-|few|15|TRBV5-1|TRBJ1-5
CASSLSGTNNQPQHF
TGCGCCAGCAGCCTGTCGGGGACTAACAATCAGCCCCAGCATTTT
>TRBD2|-|17|TRBV11-2|TRBJ2-5
CASSFLSNSGFQETQYF
TGTGCCAGCAGCTTCCTTTCCAATAGCGGGTTCCAAGAGACCCAGTACTTC
>-|-|14|TRBV6-6|TRBJ1-1
CASSYIGRSVEAFF
TGTGCCAGCAGTTACATTGGCAGAAGCGTTGAAGCTTTCTTT
>-|-|16|TRBV7-2|TRBJ1-1
CASRSQAGTMNTEAFF
TGTGCCAGCAGAAGCCAGGCCGGAACCATGAACACTGAAGCTTTCTTT
>TRBD1|few|14|TRBV6-5|TRBJ2-7
CASSYRGRRYEQYF
TGTGCCAGCAGTTACAGGGGGCGAAGGTACGAGCAGTACTTC
>TRBD1|-|15|TRBV19|TRBJ1-2
CASIDNSQGADGYTF
TGTGCCAGTATCGACAACTCACAGGGGGCTGATGGCTACACCTTC
>-|-|12|TRBV11-2|TRBJ2-2
CASSLRAGELFF
TGTGCCAGCAGCTTGAGGGCCGGGGAGCTGTTTTTT
>TRBD2|-|20|TRBV5-1|TRBJ2-3
CASSLDSGASGGLSRDTQYF
TGCGCCAGCAGCTTGGATTCGGGCGCTAGCGGGGGGCTCTCCCGGGATACGCAGTATTTT
>-|-|13|TRBV29-1|TRBJ1-4
CSVGTDLEEKLFF
TGCAGCGTCGGCACTGACCTAGAAGAAAAACTGTTTTTT
>-|-|11|TRBV7-9|TRBJ2-7
CSSSPLEVQYF
TGTTCCAGCAGCCCCCTTGAGGTGCAGTACTTC
>TRBD2|-|15|TRBV7-2|TRBJ2-1
CASSFGTSGYNEQFF
TGTGCCAGCAGCTTCGGGACTAGCGGTTACAATGAGCAGTTCTTC
>-|-|15|TRBV5-1|TRBJ1-4
CASSLSGRVEEKLFF
TGCGCCAGCAGCTTGTCTGGGAGGGTTGAGGAAAAACTGTTTTTT
>-|-|13|TRBV10-3|TRBJ2-5
CAISELSRETQYF
TGTGCCATCAGTGAGTTGAGCAGGGAGACCCAGTACTTC
>-|once|15|TRBV14|TRBJ1-6
CASSQDRTHNSPLHF
TGTGCCAGCAGCCAAGACAGGACTCATAATTCACCCCTCCACTTT
>TRBD2|-|13|TRBV7-3|TRBJ2-5
CASSQGLAETQYF
TGTGCCAGCAGCCAGGGACTAGCGGAGACCCAGTACTTC
>TRBD1|-|16|TRBV7-2|TRBJ2-7
CASSFLPQGVYHEQYF
TGTGCCAGCAGCTTCCTACCGCAGGGGGTCTACCACGAGCAGTACTTC
>-|few|13|TRBV7-9|TRBJ1-4
CASDSAGREKLFF
TGTGCCAGCGATTCAGCGGGACGTGAAAAACTGTTTTTT
>TRBD1|-|12|TRBV6-5|TRBJ2-7
CALGGSSYEQYF
TGTGCCCTAGGGGGCAGTTCCTACGAGCAGTACTTC
>TRBD1|once|15|TRBV2|TRBJ1-2
CASSDPKGANYGYTF
TGTGCCAGCAGTGACCCAAAGGGGGCAAACTATGGCTACACCTTC
>-|-|16|TRBV7-2|TRBJ2-2
CASSPPRRGGDGELFF
TGTGCCAGCAGTCCACCCCGGAGGGGAGGAGACGGGGAGCTGTTTTTT
>-|few|14|TRBV27|TRBJ1-4
CASSLGIGGEKLFF
TGTGCCAGCAGTTTAGGAATAGGCGGTGAAAAACTGTTTTTT
>TRBD1|-|15|TRBV27|TRBJ1-4
CASSLLGTGDEKLFF
TGTGCCAGCAGTTTACTTGGGACAGGGGATGAAAAACTGTTTTTT
>-|-|15|TRBV6-1|TRBJ1-2
CASSSTGTKNYGYTF
TGTGCCAGCAGTTCGACCGGGACAAAAAACTATGGCTACACCTTC
>TRBD1|-|14|TRBV9|TRBJ2-5
CASSVGNRGETQYF
TGTGCCAGCAGCGTAGGGAACAGGGGGGAGACCCAGTACTTC
>-|-|13|TRBV7-9|TRBJ1-2
CASSPGGFYGYTF
TGTGCCAGCAGCCCCGGCGGGTTCTATGGCTACACCTTC
>TRBD1|-|14|TRBV5-4|TRBJ1-6
CASSIQGWNSPLHF
TGTGCCAGCAGCATACAGGGGTGGAATTCACCCCTCCACTTT
>-|-|14|TRBV2|TRBJ2-6
CASRETPLGNVLTF
TGTGCCAGCAGAGAAACCCCCCTAGGTAACGTCCTGACTTTC
>TRBD1|-|15|TRBV28|TRBJ1-2
CASSSLGTGDYGYTF
TGTGCCAGCAGTAGCCTAGGGACAGGGGATTATGGCTACACCTTC
>-|-|18|TRBV9|TRBJ1-6
CASSATLARGDYNSPLHF
TGTGCCAGCAGCGCAACCTTGGCCAGGGGAGATTATAATTCCCCCCTCCACTTT
>-|-|16|TRBV19|TRBJ2-2
CASSIETRGNTGELFF
TGTGCCAGTAGTATAGAGACAAGGGGGAACACCGGGGAGCTGTTTTTT
>TRBD2|-|15|TRBV4-1|TRBJ2-3
CASSQLGLATDTQYF
TGCGCCAGCAGCCAGTTGGGACTAGCGACGGATACGCAGTATTTT
>TRBD1|-|18|TRBV27|TRBJ2-5
CASSRIQGALGLQETQYF
TGTGCCAGCAGTCGTATACAGGGGGCATTAGGTCTCCAAGAGACCCAGTACTTC
>-|-|15|TRBV6-1|TRBJ1-4
CASSPGFALNEKLFF
TGTGCCAGCAGTCCGGGATTCGCCCTTAATGAAAAACTGTTTTTT
>TRBD1|-|13|TRBV28|TRBJ2-7
CAIEQGATYEQYF
TGTGCCATCGAACAGGGGGCCACCTACGAGCAGTACTTC
>-|-|12|TRBV14|TRBJ1-1
CASSPGFTRAFF
TGTGCCAGCAGCCCGGGATTCACTCGAGCTTTCTTT
>TRBD1|-|15|TRBV28|TRBJ1-6
CASSPRGQGWSPLHF
TGTGCCAGCAGCCCCAGAGGACAGGGATGGTCACCCCTCCACTTT
>TRBD1|-|13|TRBV7-2|TRBJ1-3
CASTTDRGNTIYF
TGTGCCAGCACCACGGACAGGGGAAACACCATATATTTT
>-|-|15|TRBV28|TRBJ1-1
CASSPRGQENTEAFF
TGTGCCAGCAGCCCCCGTGGCCAAGAGAACACTGAAGCTTTCTTT
>TRBD2|few|16|TRBV11-2|TRBJ2-3
CASSLQRGGGGDTQYF
TGTGCCAGCAGCTTACAGCGGGGGGGAGGGGGAGATACGCAGTATTTT
>TRBD1|-|14|TRBV5-6|TRBJ1-2
CASSRKGAVFGYTF
TGTGCCAGCAGCAGGAAGGGGGCAGTTTTTGGCTACACCTTC
>TRBD2|-|12|TRBV29-1|TRBJ2-1
CSVTSGGNEQFF
TGCAGCGTGACTAGCGGGGGGAATGAGCAGTTCTTC
>-|-|13|TRBV18|TRBJ2-3
CASSPAGTDTQYF
TGTGCCAGCTCACCGGCGGGTACAGATACGCAGTATTTT
>TRBD2|once|16|TRBV5-1|TRBJ2-1
CASSTRPGTTYNEQFF
TGCGCCAGCAGCACCCGCCCCGGGACTACCTACAATGAGCAGTTCTTC
>-|-|12|TRBV2|TRBJ2-5
CASGGAGETQYF
TGTGCCAGCGGGGGGGCCGGGGAGACCCAGTACTTC
>-|-|16|TRBV7-6|TRBJ1-3
CASSSSGTSSGNTIYF
TGTGCCAGCAGCTCTAGCGGGACTTCCTCTGGAAACACCATATATTTT
>-|-|15|TRBV19|TRBJ1-1
CASSIGGALGTEAFF
TGTGCCAGTAGTATCGGGGGGGCGTTGGGCACTGAAGCTTTCTTT
>TRBD1|-|16|TRBV7-6|TRBJ1-3
CASSLAKGTAGNTIYF
TGTGCCAGCAGCTTAGCGAAGGGGACAGCTGGAAACACCATATATTTT
>-|-|14|TRBV10-2|TRBJ1-4
CASSPPGFNEKLFF
TGCGCCAGCAGTCCACCGGGATTTAATGAAAAACTGTTTTTT
>TRBD1|once|17|TRBV9|TRBJ1-3
CASSVAISRGPGNTIYF
TGTGCCAGCAGCGTAGCTATCTCCAGGGGGCCTGGAAACACCATATATTTT
>-|-|15|TRBV5-6|TRBJ2-3
CASSLGGASTDTQYF
TGTGCCAGCAGCTTGGGGGGAGCAAGCACAGATACGCAGTATTTT
>-|few|17|TRBV21-1|TRBJ2-3
CASSSTGETASTDTQYF
TGTGCCAGCAGCTCCACGGGGGAGACAGCTAGCACAGATACGCAGTATTTT
>-|-|15|TRBV6-6|TRBJ2-2
CASSYEQGNTGELFF
TGTGCCAGCAGTTACGAGCAGGGGAACACCGGGGAGCTGTTTTTT
>-|once|13|TRBV9|TRBJ2-1
CASSVGGGAGLFF
-
>TRBD1|-|14|TRBV6-5|TRBJ1-4
CASSPDRGGEKLFF
TGTGCCAGCAGCCCGGACAGGGGGGGTGAAAAACTGTTTTTT